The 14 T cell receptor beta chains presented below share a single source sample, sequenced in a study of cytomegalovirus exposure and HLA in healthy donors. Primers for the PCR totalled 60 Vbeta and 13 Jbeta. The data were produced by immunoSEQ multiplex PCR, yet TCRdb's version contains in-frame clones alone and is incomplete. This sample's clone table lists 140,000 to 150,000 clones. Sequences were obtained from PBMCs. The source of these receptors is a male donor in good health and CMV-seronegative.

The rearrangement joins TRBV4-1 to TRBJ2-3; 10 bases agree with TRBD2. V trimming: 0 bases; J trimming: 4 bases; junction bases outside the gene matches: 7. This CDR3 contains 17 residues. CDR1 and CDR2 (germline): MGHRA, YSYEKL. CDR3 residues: CASSQELVAGGSDTQYF. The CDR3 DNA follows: TGCGCCAGCAGCCAAGAATTGGTAGCGGGAGGTTCAGATACGCAGTATTTT.

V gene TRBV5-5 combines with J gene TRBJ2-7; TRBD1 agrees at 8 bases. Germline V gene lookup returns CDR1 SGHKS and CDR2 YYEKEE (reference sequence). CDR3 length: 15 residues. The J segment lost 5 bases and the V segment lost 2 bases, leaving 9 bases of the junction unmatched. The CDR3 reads CASSFQTGVRNEQYF. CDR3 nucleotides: TGTGCCAGCAGCTTTCAGACAGGGGTAAGGAACGAGCAGTACTTC.

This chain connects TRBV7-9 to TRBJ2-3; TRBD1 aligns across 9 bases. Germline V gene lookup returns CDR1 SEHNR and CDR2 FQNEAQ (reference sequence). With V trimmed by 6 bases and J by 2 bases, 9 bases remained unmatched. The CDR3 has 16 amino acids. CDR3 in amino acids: CASSRSTGGLTDTQYF. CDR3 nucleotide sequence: TGTGCCAGCAGTAGGAGCACAGGGGGCCTCACAGATACGCAGTATTTT.

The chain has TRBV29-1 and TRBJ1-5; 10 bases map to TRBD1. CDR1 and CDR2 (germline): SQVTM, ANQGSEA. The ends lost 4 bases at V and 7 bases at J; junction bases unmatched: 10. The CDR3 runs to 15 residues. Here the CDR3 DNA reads TGCAGCGTTGCGGAAGGGACAGGGGCTGGGCAGCCCCAGCATTTT. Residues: CSVAEGTGAGQPQHF.

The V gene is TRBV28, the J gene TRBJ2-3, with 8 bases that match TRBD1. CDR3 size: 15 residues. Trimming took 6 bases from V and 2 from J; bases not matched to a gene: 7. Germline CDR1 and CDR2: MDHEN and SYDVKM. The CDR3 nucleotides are TGTGCCAGCAGCCCTGGACAGGGATACACAGATACGCAGTATTTT. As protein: CASSPGQGYTDTQYF.

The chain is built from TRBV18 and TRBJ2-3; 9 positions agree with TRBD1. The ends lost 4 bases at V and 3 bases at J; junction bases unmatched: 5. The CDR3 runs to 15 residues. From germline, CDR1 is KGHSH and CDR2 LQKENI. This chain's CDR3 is CASSLRDRETDTQYF. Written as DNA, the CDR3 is TGTGCCAGCTCACTCCGGGACAGGGAAACAGATACGCAGTATTTT.

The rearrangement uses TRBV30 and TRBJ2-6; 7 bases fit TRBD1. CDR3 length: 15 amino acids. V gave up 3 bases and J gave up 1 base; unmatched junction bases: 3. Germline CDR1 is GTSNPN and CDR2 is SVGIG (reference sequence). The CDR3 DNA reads TGTGCCTGGAGGAAGACAGGGTCTGGGGCCAACGTCCTGACTTTC. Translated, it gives CAWRKTGSGANVLTF.

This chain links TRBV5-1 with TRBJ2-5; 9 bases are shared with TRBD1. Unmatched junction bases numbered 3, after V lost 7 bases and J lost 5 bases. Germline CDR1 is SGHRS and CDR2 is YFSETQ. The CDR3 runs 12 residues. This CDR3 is CASGGQGETQYF. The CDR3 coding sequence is TGCGCCAGCGGAGGACAGGGGGAGACCCAGTACTTC. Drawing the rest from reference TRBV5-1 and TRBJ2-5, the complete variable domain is KAGVTQTPRYLIKTRGQQVTLSCSPISGHRSVSWYQQTPGQGLQFLFEYFSETQRNKGNFPGRFSGRQFSNSRSEMNVSTLELGDSALYLCASGGQGETQYFGPGTRLLVL.

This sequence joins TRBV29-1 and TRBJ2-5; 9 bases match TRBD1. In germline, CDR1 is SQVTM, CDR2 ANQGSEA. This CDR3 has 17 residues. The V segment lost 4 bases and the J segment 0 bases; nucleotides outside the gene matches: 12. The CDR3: CSVGGVPDRGYQETQYF. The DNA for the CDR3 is TGCAGCGTTGGAGGGGTCCCGGACAGGGGATACCAAGAGACCCAGTACTTC. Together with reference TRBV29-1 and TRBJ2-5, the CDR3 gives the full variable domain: SAVISQKPSRDICQRGTSLTIQCQVDSQVTMMFWYRQQPGQSLTLIATANQGSEATYESGFVIDKFPISRPNLTFSTLTVSNMSPEDSSIYLCSVGGVPDRGYQETQYFGPGTRLLVL.

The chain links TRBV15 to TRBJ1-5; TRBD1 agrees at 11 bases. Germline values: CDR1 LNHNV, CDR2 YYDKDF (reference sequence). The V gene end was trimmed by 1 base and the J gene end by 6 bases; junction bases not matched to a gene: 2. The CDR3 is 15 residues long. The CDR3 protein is CATSRGTGGGQPQHF. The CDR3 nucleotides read TGTGCCACCAGCAGAGGGACAGGGGGCGGTCAGCCCCAGCATTTT.

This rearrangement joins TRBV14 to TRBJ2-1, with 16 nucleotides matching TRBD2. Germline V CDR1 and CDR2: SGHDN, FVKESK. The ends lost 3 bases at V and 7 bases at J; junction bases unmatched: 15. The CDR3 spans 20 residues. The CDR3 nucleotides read TGTGCCAGCAGCCATCAAAGTCTCGGGACTAGCGGGAGGGGAGTAAATGAGCAGTTCTTC. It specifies CASSHQSLGTSGRGVNEQFF.

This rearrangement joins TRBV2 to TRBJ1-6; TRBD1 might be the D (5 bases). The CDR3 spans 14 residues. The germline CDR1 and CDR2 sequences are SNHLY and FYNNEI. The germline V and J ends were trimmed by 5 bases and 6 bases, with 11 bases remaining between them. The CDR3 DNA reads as TGTGCCAGCAGTTCCGGGCAGGGTAATTCACCCCTCCACTTT. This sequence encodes CASSSGQGNSPLHF.

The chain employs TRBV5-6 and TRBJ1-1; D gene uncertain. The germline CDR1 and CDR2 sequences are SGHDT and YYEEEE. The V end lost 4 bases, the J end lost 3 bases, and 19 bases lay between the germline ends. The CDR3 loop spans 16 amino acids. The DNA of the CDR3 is TGTGCCAGCAGCCTTTTTGGGCCGACGGTAGACACTGAAGCTTTCTTT. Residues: CASSLFGPTVDTEAFF.

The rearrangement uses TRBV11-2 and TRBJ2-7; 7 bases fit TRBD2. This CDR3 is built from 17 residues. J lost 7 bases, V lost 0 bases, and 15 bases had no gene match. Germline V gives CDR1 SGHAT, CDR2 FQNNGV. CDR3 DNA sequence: TGTGCCAGCAGCTTAGACCCCGTGCAGCGGGACCCGCGAGAGCAGTACTTC. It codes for CASSLDPVQRDPREQYF.